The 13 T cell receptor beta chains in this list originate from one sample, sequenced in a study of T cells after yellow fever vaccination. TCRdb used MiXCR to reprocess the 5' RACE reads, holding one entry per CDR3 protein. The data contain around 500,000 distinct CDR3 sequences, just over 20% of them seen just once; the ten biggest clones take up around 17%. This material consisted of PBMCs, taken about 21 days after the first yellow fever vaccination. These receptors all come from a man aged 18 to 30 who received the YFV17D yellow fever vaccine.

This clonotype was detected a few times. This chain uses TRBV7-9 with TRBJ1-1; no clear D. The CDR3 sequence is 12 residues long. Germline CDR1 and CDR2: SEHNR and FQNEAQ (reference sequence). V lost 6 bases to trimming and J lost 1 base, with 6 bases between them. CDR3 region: CASRETNTEAFF. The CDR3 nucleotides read TGTGCCAGCAGAGAGACGAACACTGAAGCTTTCTTT. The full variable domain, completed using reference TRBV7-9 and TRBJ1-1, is DTGVSQNPRHKITKRGQNVTFRCDPISEHNRLYWYRQTLGQGPEFLTYFQNEAQLEKSRLLSDRFSAERPKGSFSTLEIQRTEQGDSAMYLCASRETNTEAFFGQGTRLTVV.

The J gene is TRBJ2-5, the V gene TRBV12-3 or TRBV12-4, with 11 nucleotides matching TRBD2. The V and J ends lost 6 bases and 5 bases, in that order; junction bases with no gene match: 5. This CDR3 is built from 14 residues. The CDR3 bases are TGTGCCAGCAGACTAGCGGGGGAGGGGGAGACCCAGTACTTC. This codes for CASRLAGEGETQYF.

CDR3 loop: CATSDADRVSYNEQFF. DNA of the CDR3: TGTGCCACCAGTGACGCCGACAGGGTATCCTACAATGAGCAGTTCTTC. The chain has TRBV24-1 and TRBJ2-1, with 7 nucleotides matching TRBD1. V shed 4 bases and J 1 base; nucleotides not matched to a gene: 6. Germline V lookup: CDR1 KGHDR, CDR2 SFDVKD. CDR3 size: 16 residues.

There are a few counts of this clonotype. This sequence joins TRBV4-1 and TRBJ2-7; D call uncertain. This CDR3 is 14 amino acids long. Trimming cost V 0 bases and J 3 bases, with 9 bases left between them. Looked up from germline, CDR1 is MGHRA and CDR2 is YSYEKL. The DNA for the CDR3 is TGCGCCAGCAGCCAAGATCTTTCCAGCTACGAGCAGTACTTC. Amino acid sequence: CASSQDLSSYEQYF.

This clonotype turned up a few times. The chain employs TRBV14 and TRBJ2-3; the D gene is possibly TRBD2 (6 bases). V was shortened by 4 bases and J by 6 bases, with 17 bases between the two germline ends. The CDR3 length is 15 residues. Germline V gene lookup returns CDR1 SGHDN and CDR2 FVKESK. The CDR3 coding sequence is TGTGCCAGCAGCCGACGGGGGAAGTTGTCGGATACGCAGTATTTT. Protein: CASSRRGKLSDTQYF.

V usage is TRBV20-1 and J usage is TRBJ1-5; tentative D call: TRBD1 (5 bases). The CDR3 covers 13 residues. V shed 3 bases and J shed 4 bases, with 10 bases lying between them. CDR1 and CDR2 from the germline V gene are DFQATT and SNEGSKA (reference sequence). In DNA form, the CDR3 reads TGCAGTGCTAGTTACCCAGGGAATCAGCCCCAGCATTTT. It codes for CSASYPGNQPQHF.

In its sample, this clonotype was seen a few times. CDR3 protein: CASRREYTNEKLFF. The DNA for the CDR3 is TGTGCCAGCAGGAGAGAATACACTAATGAAAAACTGTTTTTT. The chain recombines TRBV2 with TRBJ1-4; D remains ambiguous. The germline V gene encodes CDR1 SNHLY and CDR2 FYNNEI. The CDR3 extends over 14 amino acids. Trimming shortened V by 6 bases and J by 2 bases, and 10 bases separated the two germline ends.

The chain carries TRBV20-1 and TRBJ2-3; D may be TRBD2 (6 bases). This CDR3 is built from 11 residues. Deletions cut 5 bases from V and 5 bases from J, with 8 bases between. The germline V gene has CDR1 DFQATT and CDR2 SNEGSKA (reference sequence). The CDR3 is CSAQGGDTQYF. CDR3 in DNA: TGCAGTGCTCAGGGAGGAGATACGCAGTATTTT.

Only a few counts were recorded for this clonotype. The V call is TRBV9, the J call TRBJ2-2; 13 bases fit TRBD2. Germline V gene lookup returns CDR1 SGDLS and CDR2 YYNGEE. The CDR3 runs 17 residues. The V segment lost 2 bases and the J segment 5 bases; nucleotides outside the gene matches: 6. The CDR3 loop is CASSVTSGGAWTGELFF. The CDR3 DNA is TGTGCCAGCAGCGTTACTAGCGGGGGGGCGTGGACCGGGGAGCTGTTTTTT.

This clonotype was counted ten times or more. CDR3 amino acids: CAISEASRQETQYF. CDR3 sequence (DNA): TGTGCCATCAGTGAGGCTAGCCGCCAAGAGACCCAGTACTTC. The V and J genes are TRBV10-3 and TRBJ2-5; D is possibly TRBD2 (5 bases). V lost 2 bases and J lost 1, with 8 bases in between. Germline CDR1 reads ENHRY; CDR2 reads SYGVKD. The CDR3 is made up of 14 amino acids.

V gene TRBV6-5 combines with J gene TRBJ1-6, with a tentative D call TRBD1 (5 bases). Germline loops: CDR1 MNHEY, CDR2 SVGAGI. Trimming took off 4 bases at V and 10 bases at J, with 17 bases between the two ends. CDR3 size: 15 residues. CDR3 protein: CASSLKWGLDSPLHF. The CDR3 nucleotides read TGTGCCAGCAGTTTGAAGTGGGGCCTCGACTCACCCCTCCACTTT.

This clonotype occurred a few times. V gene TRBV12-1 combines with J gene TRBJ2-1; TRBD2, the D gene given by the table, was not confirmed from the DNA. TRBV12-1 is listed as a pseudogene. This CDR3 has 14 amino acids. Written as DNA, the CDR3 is TGTGCCAGCAGCGTAGGACTAGCGGGGTGTGAGCAGTTCTTC. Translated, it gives CASSVGLAGCEQFF.

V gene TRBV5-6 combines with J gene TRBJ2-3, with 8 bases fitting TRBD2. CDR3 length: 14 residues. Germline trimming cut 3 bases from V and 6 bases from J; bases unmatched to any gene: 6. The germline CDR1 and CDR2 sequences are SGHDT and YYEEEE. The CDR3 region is CASSSPGGGDTQYF. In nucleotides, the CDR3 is TGTGCCAGCAGCTCCCCGGGGGGGGGTGATACGCAGTATTTT.